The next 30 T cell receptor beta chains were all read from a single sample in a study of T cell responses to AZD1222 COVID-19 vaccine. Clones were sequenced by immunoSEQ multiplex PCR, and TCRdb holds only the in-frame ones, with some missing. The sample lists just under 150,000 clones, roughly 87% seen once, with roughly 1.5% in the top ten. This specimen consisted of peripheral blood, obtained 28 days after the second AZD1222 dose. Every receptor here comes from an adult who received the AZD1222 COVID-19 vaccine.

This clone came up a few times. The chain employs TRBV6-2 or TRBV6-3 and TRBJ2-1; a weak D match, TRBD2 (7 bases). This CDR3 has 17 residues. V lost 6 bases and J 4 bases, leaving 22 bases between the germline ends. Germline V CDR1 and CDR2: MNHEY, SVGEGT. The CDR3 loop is CASSLRGEGLSYNEQFF. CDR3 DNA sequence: TGTGCCAGCAGCTTAAGGGGGGAGGGCCTTTCTTACAATGAGCAGTTCTTC.

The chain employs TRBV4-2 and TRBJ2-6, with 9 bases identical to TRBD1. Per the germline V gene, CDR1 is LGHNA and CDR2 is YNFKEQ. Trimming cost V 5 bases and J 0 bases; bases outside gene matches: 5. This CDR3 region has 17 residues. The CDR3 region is CASSAGQGGSGANVLTF. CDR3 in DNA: TGTGCCAGCAGCGCGGGACAGGGAGGCTCTGGGGCCAACGTCCTGACTTTC.

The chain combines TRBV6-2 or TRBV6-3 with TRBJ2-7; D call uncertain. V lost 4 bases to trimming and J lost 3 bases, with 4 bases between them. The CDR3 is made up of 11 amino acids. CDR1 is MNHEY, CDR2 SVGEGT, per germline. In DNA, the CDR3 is TGTGCCAGCAGTTTATACTACGAGCAGTACTTC. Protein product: CASSLYYEQYF.

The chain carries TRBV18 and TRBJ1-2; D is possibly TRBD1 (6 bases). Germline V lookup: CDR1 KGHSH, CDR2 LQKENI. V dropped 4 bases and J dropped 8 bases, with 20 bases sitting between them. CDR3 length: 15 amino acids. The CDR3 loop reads CASSRSTGSSGGYTF. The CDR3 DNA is TGTGCCAGCTCACGAAGTACAGGGTCGTCGGGAGGCTACACCTTC.

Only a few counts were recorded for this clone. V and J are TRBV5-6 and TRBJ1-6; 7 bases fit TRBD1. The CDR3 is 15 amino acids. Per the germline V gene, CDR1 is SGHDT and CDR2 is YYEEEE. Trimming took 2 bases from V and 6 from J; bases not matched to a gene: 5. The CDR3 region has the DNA TGTGCCAGCAGCTTTCCGGGACAGCCTAATTCACCCCTCCACTTT. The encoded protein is CASSFPGQPNSPLHF. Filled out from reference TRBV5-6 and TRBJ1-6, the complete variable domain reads DAGVTQSPTHLIKTRGQQVTLRCSPKSGHDTVSWYQQALGQGPQFIFQYYEEEERQRGNFPDRFSGHQFPNYSSELNVNALLLGDSALYLCASSFPGQPNSPLHFGNGTRLTVT.

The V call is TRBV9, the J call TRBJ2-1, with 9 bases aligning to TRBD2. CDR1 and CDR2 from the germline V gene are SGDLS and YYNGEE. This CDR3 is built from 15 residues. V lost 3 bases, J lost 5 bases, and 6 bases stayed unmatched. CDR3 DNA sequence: TGTGCCAGCAGCGCGGGACTAGCTTTTAACAATGAGCAGTTCTTC. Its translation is CASSAGLAFNNEQFF.

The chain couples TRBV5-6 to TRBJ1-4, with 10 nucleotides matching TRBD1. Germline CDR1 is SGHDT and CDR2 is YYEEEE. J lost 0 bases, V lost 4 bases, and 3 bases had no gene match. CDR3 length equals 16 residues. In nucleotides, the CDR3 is TGTGCCAGCAGCCCCGGGACAGGGGCAACTAATGAAAAACTGTTTTTT. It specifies CASSPGTGATNEKLFF.

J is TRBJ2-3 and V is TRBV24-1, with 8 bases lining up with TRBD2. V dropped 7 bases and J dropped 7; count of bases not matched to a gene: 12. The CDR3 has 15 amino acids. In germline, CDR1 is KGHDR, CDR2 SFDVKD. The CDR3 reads CATRTLVREVHTQYF. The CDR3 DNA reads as TGTGCCACCAGGACTTTAGTGCGGGAGGTCCATACGCAGTATTTT.

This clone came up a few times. The CDR3 bases are TGTGCCAGCAGCCCGGGGGACAGATCACCAAGGGATGAGCAGTTCTTC. This encodes CASSPGDRSPRDEQFF. The gene calls are TRBV4-2 and TRBJ2-1; perhaps TRBD1 as D (7 bases). This CDR3 is 16 amino acids long. Trimming pared 4 bases from V and 8 bases from J, leaving 21 bases between. Germline-derived CDR1 and CDR2 are LGHNA and YNFKEQ.

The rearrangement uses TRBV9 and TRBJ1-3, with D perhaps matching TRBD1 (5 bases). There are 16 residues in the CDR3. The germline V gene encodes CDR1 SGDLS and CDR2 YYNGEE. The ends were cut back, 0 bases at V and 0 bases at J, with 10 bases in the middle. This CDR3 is CASSVAGGSSGNTIYF. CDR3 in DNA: TGTGCCAGCAGCGTAGCTGGGGGGAGCTCTGGAAACACCATATATTTT.

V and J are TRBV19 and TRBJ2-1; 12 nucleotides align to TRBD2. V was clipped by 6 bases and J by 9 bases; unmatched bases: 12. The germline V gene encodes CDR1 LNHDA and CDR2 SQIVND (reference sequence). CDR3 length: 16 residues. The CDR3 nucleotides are TGTGCCAGTAGACCCATCCTAGCGGGAGGGCAAGGTGAGCAGTTCTTC. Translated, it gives CASRPILAGGQGEQFF.

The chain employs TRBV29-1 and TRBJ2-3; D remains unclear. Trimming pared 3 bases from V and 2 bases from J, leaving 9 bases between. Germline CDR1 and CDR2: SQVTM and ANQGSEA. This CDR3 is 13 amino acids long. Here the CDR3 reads CSVDRAYTDTQYF. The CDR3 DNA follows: TGCAGCGTTGATCGGGCCTACACAGATACGCAGTATTTT.

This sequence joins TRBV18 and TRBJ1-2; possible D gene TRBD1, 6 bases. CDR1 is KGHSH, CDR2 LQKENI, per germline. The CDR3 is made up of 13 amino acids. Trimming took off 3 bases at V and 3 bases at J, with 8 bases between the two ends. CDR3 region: CASSPKGDYGYTF. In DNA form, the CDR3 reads TGTGCCAGCTCACCTAAGGGGGACTATGGCTACACCTTC.

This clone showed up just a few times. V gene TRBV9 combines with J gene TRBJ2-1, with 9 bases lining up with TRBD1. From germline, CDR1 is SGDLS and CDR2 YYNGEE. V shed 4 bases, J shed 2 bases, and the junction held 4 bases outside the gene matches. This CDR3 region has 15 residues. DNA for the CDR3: TGTGCCAGCAGCATACGGGACAGGGCCTACAATGAGCAGTTCTTC. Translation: CASSIRDRAYNEQFF.

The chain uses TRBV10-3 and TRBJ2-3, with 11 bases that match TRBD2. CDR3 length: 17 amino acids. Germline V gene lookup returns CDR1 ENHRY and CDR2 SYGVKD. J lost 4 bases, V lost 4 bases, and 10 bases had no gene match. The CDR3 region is CAISARETSGAADTQYF. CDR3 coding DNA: TGTGCCATCAGTGCAAGGGAGACTAGCGGGGCTGCAGATACGCAGTATTTT.

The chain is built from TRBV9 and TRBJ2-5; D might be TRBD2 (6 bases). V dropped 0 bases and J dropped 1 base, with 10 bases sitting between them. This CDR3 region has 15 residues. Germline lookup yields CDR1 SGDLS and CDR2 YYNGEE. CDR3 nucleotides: TGTGCCAGCAGCGTAGCCTCTAGCGTCCAAGAGACCCAGTACTTC. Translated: CASSVASSVQETQYF.

The CDR3 loop reads CASSQNRAANTEAFF. DNA for the CDR3: TGCGCCAGCAGCCAAAACAGGGCTGCCAACACTGAAGCTTTCTTT. The chain employs TRBV4-3 and TRBJ1-1, with TRBD1 as a possible D gene (6 bases). Trimming removed 2 bases at V and 2 bases at J, with 12 bases between. Germline assignment: CDR1 LGHNA and CDR2 YSLEER. The CDR3 extends over 15 amino acids.

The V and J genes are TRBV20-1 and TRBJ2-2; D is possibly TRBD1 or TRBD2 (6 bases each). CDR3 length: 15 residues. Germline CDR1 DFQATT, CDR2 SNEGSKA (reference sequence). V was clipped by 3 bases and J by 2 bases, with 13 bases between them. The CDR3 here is CSASVRGPNTGELFF. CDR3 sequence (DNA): TGCAGTGCTAGTGTTCGGGGGCCAAACACCGGGGAGCTGTTTTTT.

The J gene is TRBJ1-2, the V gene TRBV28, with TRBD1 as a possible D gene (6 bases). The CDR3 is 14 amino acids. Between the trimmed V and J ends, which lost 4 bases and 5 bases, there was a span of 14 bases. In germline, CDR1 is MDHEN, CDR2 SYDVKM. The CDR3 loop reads CASSSYRVSYGYTF. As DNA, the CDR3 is TGTGCCAGCAGTTCGTACAGGGTATCTTATGGCTACACCTTC.

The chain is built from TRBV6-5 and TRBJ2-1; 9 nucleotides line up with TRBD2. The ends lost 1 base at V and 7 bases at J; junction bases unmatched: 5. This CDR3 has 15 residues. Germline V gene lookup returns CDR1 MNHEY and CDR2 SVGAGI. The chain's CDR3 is CASSYFPSGVNEQFF. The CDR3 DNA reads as TGTGCCAGCAGTTACTTTCCTAGCGGGGTGAATGAGCAGTTCTTC.

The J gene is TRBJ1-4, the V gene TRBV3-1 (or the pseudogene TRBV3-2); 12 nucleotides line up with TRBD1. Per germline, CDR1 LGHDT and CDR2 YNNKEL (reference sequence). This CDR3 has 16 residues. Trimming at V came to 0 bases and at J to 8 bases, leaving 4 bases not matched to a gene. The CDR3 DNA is TGTGCCAGCAGCCAAGAAGGGACAGGGGGCCGGGAAAAACTGTTTTTT. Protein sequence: CASSQEGTGGREKLFF.

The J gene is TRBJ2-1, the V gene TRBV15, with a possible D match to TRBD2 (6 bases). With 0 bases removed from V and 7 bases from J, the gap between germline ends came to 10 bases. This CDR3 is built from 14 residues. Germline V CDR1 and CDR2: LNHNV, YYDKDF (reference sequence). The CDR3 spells CATSRDLAKNEQFF. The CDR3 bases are TGTGCCACCAGCAGAGATCTAGCGAAGAATGAGCAGTTCTTC.

CDR3 sequence: CASSSQGDQPQHF. CDR3 nucleotide sequence: TGTGCCAGCAGCTCACAGGGGGATCAGCCCCAGCATTTT. The chain has TRBV11-1 and TRBJ1-5; 8 bases fit TRBD1. V lost 4 bases, J lost 5 bases, and 1 base stayed unmatched. The CDR3 is made up of 13 amino acids. Germline CDR1 reads SGHAT; CDR2 reads FQDESV (reference sequence). Based on the CDR3 plus reference TRBV11-1 and TRBJ1-5, the full variable domain is EAEVAQSPRYKITEKSQAVAFWCDPISGHATLYWYRQILGQGPELLVQFQDESVVDDSQLPKDRFSAERLKGVDSTLKIQPAELGDSAMYLCASSSQGDQPQHFGDGTRLSIL.

Here the CDR3 reads CAWTPDRNYGYTF. CDR3 sequence (DNA): TGTGCCTGGACCCCCGACAGAAACTATGGCTACACCTTC. V and J are TRBV30 and TRBJ1-2, with D perhaps matching TRBD1 (5 bases). The CDR3 runs to 13 residues. Germline assignment: CDR1 GTSNPN and CDR2 SVGIG (reference sequence). Trimming took off 4 bases at V and 2 bases at J, with 11 bases between the two ends. Filled out from reference TRBV30 and TRBJ1-2, the complete variable domain reads SQTIHQWPATLVQPVGSPLSLECTVEGTSNPNLYWYRQAAGRGLQLLFYSVGIGQISSEVPQNLSASRPQDRQFILSSKKLLLSDSGFYLCAWTPDRNYGYTFGSGTRLTVV.

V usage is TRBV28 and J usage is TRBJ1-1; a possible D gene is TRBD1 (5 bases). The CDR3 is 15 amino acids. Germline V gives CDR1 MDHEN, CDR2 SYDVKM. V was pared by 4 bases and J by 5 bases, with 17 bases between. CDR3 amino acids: CASSSPGPGDTEAFF. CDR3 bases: TGTGCCAGCAGTTCACCGGGACCCGGGGATACTGAAGCTTTCTTT.

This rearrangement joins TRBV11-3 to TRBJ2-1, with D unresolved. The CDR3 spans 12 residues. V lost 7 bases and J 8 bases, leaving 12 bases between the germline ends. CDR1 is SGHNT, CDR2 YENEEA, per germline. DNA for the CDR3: TGTGCCAGCACGCGGAGAGGCGATGAGCAGTTCTTC. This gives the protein CASTRRGDEQFF.

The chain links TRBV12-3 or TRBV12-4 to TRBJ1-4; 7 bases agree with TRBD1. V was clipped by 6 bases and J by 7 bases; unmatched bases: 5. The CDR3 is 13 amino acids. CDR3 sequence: CASSRYRGEKLFF. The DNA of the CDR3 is TGTGCCAGCAGCCGGTACAGGGGTGAAAAACTGTTTTTT.

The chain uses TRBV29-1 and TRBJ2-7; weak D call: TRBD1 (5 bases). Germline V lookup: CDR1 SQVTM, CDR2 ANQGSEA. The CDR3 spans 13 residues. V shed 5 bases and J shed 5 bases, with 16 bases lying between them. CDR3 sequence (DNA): TGCAGCGTTTTACAGGCCCCAGGGAACGAGCAGTACTTC. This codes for CSVLQAPGNEQYF.

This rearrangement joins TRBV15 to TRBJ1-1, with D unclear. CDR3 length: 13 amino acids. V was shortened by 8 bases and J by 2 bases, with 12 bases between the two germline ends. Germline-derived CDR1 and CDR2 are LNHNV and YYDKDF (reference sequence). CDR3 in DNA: TGTGCCACCGGACGAAACTCAAACACTGAAGCTTTCTTT. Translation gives CATGRNSNTEAFF.

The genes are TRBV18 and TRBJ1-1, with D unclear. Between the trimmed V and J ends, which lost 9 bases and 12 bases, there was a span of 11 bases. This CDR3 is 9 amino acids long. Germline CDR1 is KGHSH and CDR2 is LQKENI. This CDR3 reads CASAPGTFF. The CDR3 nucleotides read TGTGCCAGTGCCCCGGGAACTTTCTTT.